This record covers a single T cell receptor (beta chain). The sample belongs to a study of blood T cell repertoires in COVID-19. Turning to the study itself: Researchers got acute and convalescent COVID-19 samples from the United States, Italy and Spain. T cells, B-cell-depleted T cells, or PBMCs supplied cDNA or gDNA.

As processed by the authors: Estimation of nucleated cell counts relied on the amplification of reference gene primers. Using immunoSEQ multiplex PCR, the repertoire was profiled, and TCRdb retains in-frame clones only, with some absent. The V and J calls and clone size are taken from that table; D and trimming were inferred from the DNA. The sample holds more than 250,000 clones, more than 70% seen once. The germline V and J ends were trimmed by 5 bases and 6 bases, with 15 bases remaining between them. Germline values: CDR1 GTSNPN, CDR2 SVGIG (reference sequence). The CDR3 contains 13 residues. The origin of this receptor is a woman between 50 and 59 years old with acute or convalescent COVID-19. Input material: peripheral blood. V is TRBV30 and J is TRBJ2-3; D is possibly TRBD1 or TRBD2 (6 bases each). The CDR3 loop reads CAWGGGLQDTQYF. The CDR3 region has the DNA TGTGCCTGGGGAGGGGGGCTTCAGGATACGCAGTATTTT.